This TCR beta chain is from a study of OX40 agonist ivuxolimab in advanced cancers. Measured with immunoSEQ multiplex PCR; TCRdb has only the in-frame clones, and not every one. Of roughly 40,000 clones in the sample, approximately 84% are singletons; the top ten hold about 15%. Germline V gene sequence: CDR1 SNHLY, CDR2 FYNNEI. The CDR3 runs to 17 residues. V lost 2 bases to trimming and J lost 0 bases, with 13 bases between them. Study-wide findings and caveats: At 0.1 to 3.0 mg/kg, CD4+ and CD8+ blood T cells expanded clonally by week 6.

Notes on this clone: Its target is unknown.

This TCR was recovered from an adult with an advanced solid tumor such as melanoma, head and neck, liver or kidney cancer. Material: CD4+ or CD8+ T cells sorted from blood, obtained in a trial of the OX40 agonist ivuxolimab. V gene TRBV2 combines with J gene TRBJ2-2, with D perhaps matching TRBD1 (6 bases). CDR3 loop: CASSEPQTGTNTGELFF. DNA for the CDR3: TGTGCCAGCAGTGAACCCCAGACAGGAACGAACACCGGGGAGCTGTTTTTT.